This T cell receptor (beta chain) was obtained from a study of T cell repertoires in cytomegalovirus infection. Overall study context: HLA-C-restricted CMV epitopes, recently identified, and well-studied HLA-B-restricted ones were used by the study. Evidence of both CMV infection and a matching HLA type came from public TCR beta signatures.

The CDR3 has 13 amino acids. CDR1 and CDR2 (germline): MNHEY, SVGEGT. V was shortened by 6 bases and J by 5 bases, with 12 bases between the two germline ends. Study results and limitations: Cumulated frequencies of public TCR beta families served to identify carriers of CMV plus the relevant HLA. Within the response measured ex vivo, HLA-C-restricted CMV-specific TCR beta clonotypes were dominant.

For this clonotype: Its antigen is unidentified.

In TCRdb, the reads were re-called with MiXCR into one record per CDR3 protein. The table includes 700,000 to 900,000 distinct CDR3 sequences, 25% to 30% detected once. The chain has TRBV6-2 or TRBV6-3 and TRBJ2-3; D not certain. The receptor was isolated from a human donor in good health (CMV status not recorded). Some clones in this sample may be carry-over from other donors' samples. The sequencing here drew on cultured CD8+ T cells from PBMCs, taken from culture after CMV antigen stimulation. Here the CDR3 reads CASSLLPGDTQYF. Here the CDR3 DNA reads TGTGCCAGCAGCCTCCTCCCCGGAGATACGCAGTATTTT.